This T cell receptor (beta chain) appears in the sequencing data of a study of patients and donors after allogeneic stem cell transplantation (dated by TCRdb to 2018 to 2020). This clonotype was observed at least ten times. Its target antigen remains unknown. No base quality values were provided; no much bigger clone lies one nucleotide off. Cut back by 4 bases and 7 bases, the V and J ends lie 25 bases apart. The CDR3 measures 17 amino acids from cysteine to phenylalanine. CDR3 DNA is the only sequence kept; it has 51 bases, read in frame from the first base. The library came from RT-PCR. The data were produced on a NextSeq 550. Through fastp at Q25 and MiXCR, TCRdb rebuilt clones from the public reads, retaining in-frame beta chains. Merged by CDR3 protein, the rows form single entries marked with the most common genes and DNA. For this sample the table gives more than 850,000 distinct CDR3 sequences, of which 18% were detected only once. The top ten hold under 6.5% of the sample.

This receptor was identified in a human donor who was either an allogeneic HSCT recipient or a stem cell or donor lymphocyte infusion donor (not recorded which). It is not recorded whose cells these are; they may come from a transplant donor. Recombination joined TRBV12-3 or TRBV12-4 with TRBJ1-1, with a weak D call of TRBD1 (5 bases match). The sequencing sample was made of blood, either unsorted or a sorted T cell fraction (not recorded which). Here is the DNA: TGTGCCAGCAGTTCCTACTCCGGGACGAAGGGCAATAATGAAGCTTTCTTT. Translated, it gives CASSSYSGTKGNNEAFF.